These 17 T cell receptor beta chains share one sample of origin, sequenced in a study of OX40 agonist ivuxolimab in advanced cancers. The method was immunoSEQ multiplex PCR; TCRdb's version includes in-frame clones alone and lacks a portion of them. The sample lists approximately 31,000 clones, nearly 90% occurring once. The sample consisted of CD4+ or CD8+ T cells sorted from blood, taken in a trial of the OX40 agonist ivuxolimab. The receptors come from an adult with an advanced solid tumor such as melanoma, head and neck, liver or kidney cancer.

The V and J genes are TRBV7-9 and TRBJ2-7, with a possible D match to TRBD1 (6 bases). Between the trimmed V and J ends, which lost 1 base and 4 bases, there was a span of 11 bases. Germline lookup yields CDR1 SEHNR and CDR2 FQNEAQ (reference sequence). The CDR3 extends over 14 amino acids. CDR3 sequence: CASSLGQGIYEQYF. The CDR3 DNA sequence: TGTGCCAGCAGCTTAGGGCAGGGGATATACGAGCAGTACTTC.

The chain is built from TRBV4-1 and TRBJ2-1; D remains unclear. CDR1 MGHRA and CDR2 YSYEKL come from the germline V gene. Trimming removed 1 base from V and 0 bases from J, with 10 bases in between. This CDR3 region has 16 residues. The CDR3, as DNA: TGCGCCAGCAGCCAAGTCAAACGGAGCTCCTACAATGAGCAGTTCTTC. It specifies CASSQVKRSSYNEQFF.

This chain joins TRBV5-4 and TRBJ2-7, with D perhaps TRBD1 (6 bases). Germline CDR1 is SGHNT and CDR2 is YYREEE (reference sequence). The V and J ends lost 1 base and 3 bases respectively, with 11 bases between them. This CDR3 is 14 amino acids long. CDR3 sequence reads: CASSLRGSLYEQYF. The CDR3 DNA is TGTGCCAGCAGCTTGAGGGGGTCCCTCTACGAGCAGTACTTC.

This chain uses TRBV5-1 with TRBJ1-1; D is possibly TRBD1 (6 bases). This CDR3 is built from 13 residues. The V end lost 0 bases, the J end lost 8 bases, and 11 bases lay between the germline ends. Germline CDR1 and CDR2: SGHRS and YFSETQ. The CDR3: CASSLASGVEAFF. The CDR3, as DNA: TGCGCCAGCAGCTTGGCTTCAGGGGTAGAAGCTTTCTTT.

The chain joins TRBV7-9 to TRBJ1-2; 8 positions agree with TRBD1. Looked up from germline, CDR1 is SEHNR and CDR2 is FQNEAQ (reference sequence). The J segment lost 10 bases and the V segment lost 5 bases, leaving 3 bases of the junction unmatched. The CDR3 extends over 11 amino acids. The CDR3 is CASSPGGPYTF. The DNA of the CDR3 is TGTGCCAGCAGCCCAGGGGGCCCCTACACCTTC.

Only one count was recorded for this clone. This chain joins TRBV19 and TRBJ2-7; D is ambiguous. The length of the CDR3 is 15 residues. The germline CDR1 and CDR2 sequences are LNHDA and SQIVND (reference sequence). V was cut by 7 bases and J by 4 bases, with 20 bases left in between. Here the CDR3 reads CASTRIHASLYEQYF. The CDR3 DNA follows: TGTGCCAGTACTCGAATCCATGCGAGTTTATACGAGCAGTACTTC.

The J gene is TRBJ2-2, the V gene TRBV9, with 12 positions matching TRBD2. V trimming: 0 bases; J trimming: 6 bases; junction bases outside the gene matches: 12. The germline gives CDR1 SGDLS, CDR2 YYNGEE. The CDR3 runs 19 residues. In nucleotides, the CDR3 is TGTGCCAGCAGCGTAGCCCGAAGCCCGACTAGCGGGGGTCCCGGGGAGCTGTTTTTT. Its translation is CASSVARSPTSGGPGELFF.

J is TRBJ2-1 and V is TRBV7-7; 9 bases fit TRBD1. J lost 7 bases, V lost 5 bases, and 9 bases had no gene match. Per germline, CDR1 SSHAT and CDR2 FNYEAQ (reference sequence). This CDR3 is built from 15 residues. The CDR3 DNA is TGTGCCAGCAGCCCCGGGACAGGGTTTGTAAATGAGCAGTTCTTC. Translating gives CASSPGTGFVNEQFF. Filled out from reference TRBV7-7 and TRBJ2-1, the complete variable domain reads GAGVSQSPRYKVTKRGQDVTLRCDPISSHATLYWYQQALGQGPEFLTYFNYEAQPDKSGLPSDRFSAERPEGSISTLTIQRTEQRDSAMYRCASSPGTGFVNEQFFGPGTRLTVL.

The chain recombines TRBV7-2 with TRBJ1-3; 8 bases line up with TRBD1. V was pared by 1 base and J by 0 bases, with 2 bases of the junction left unmatched. Germline-derived CDR1 and CDR2 are SGHTA and FQGNSA. The CDR3 loop spans 16 amino acids. The CDR3 spells CASSLVTGGSGNTIYF. CDR3 bases: TGTGCCAGCAGCTTAGTCACAGGGGGCTCTGGAAACACCATATATTTT.

This clone was seen just once. V is TRBV7-9 and J is TRBJ1-3; D perhaps matches TRBD1 (6 bases). Trimming left V 6 bases short and J 9 bases short, with 12 bases between. CDR3 size: 12 residues. CDR1 and CDR2 (germline): SEHNR, FQNEAQ (reference sequence). CDR3 coding DNA: TGTGCCAGCAGTTCCCAAGGGGGCACCATATATTTT. Amino acid sequence: CASSSQGGTIYF.

The rearrangement uses TRBV11-2 and TRBJ2-3; the D is unclear. Looked up from germline, CDR1 is SGHAT and CDR2 is FQNNGV. The V gene lost 8 bases and the J gene lost 6 bases, with 6 bases spanning the gap. This CDR3 has 10 residues. CDR3 DNA sequence: TGTGCCAGCGGGTTGGATACGCAGTATTTT. It is translated as CASGLDTQYF.

The rearrangement joins TRBV7-8 to TRBJ2-5, with D perhaps TRBD1 or TRBD2 (5 bases each). The V end lost 1 base, the J end lost 5 bases, and 8 bases lay between the germline ends. The CDR3 spans 13 residues. From germline, CDR1 is SGHVS and CDR2 FQNEAQ. For the CDR3, the DNA is TGTGCCAGCAGCTTAGGGGGGATGGAGACCCAGTACTTC. It codes for CASSLGGMETQYF.

The genes are TRBV27 and TRBJ1-6; no definite D call. The CDR3 has 14 residues. Trimming removed 2 bases from V and 11 bases from J, with 13 bases in between. CDR1 and CDR2 from the germline V gene are MNHEY and SMNVEV (reference sequence). The CDR3 nucleotides are TGTGCCAGCAGTTTAGGGCCAGGACGGGCACCCCTCCACTTT. Amino acids: CASSLGPGRAPLHF.

This clone showed up just once. The chain joins TRBV4-1 to TRBJ2-7; D call uncertain. The CDR3 runs to 16 residues. V lost 1 base and J lost 2, with 15 bases in between. The germline CDR1 and CDR2 sequences are MGHRA and YSYEKL. CDR3 DNA sequence: TGCGCCAGCAGCCAAGCAAAGGGCGTCGGAACCTACGAGCAGTACTTC. This encodes CASSQAKGVGTYEQYF.

CDR3 bases: TGTGCCAGCAGCTTAGGGGGTCGAGAAGAGACCCAGTACTTC. It translates to CASSLGGREETQYF. The chain combines TRBV7-9 with TRBJ2-5; D is unclear. The CDR3 totals 14 residues. The ends were cut back, 1 base at V and 3 bases at J, with 9 bases in the middle. CDR1 is SEHNR and CDR2 is FQNEAQ in the germline V gene (reference sequence).

The CDR3 region is CASSSSGLMPEQYF. The CDR3 DNA is TGTGCCAGCAGTTCCTCGGGACTCATGCCCGAGCAGTACTTC. The chain carries TRBV2 and TRBJ2-7; weak D call: TRBD2 (6 bases). V was clipped by 5 bases and J by 6 bases, with 17 bases between them. The germline CDR1 and CDR2 sequences are SNHLY and FYNNEI. This CDR3 region has 14 residues.

V gene TRBV6-6 combines with J gene TRBJ2-5; 8 nucleotides align to TRBD1. CDR3 length: 14 amino acids. Germline values: CDR1 MNHNY, CDR2 SVGAGI (reference sequence). V lost 6 bases, J lost 4 bases, and 7 bases stayed unmatched. CDR3 in amino acids: CASRNQGALETQYF. The CDR3 DNA sequence: TGTGCCAGCAGAAATCAGGGGGCTTTAGAGACCCAGTACTTC.